The following is a T cell receptor beta chain sequence with its context. In this sample, this clonotype turned up many times. Its antigen target is currently unknown. Base quality data are lacking; no much larger clone is found one base away. This sample was included in a study of T cell repertoires in cytomegalovirus infection (dated by TCRdb to between 2017 and 2020). In the study overall: Donor HLA type was relevant to the analysis, because carriage of CMV infection together with the matching HLA type was indicated by public TCR beta signatures. Overall results and qualifications from the work: Cumulative frequency of public TCR beta family members discriminated carriers of CMV infection plus the relevant HLA type in this cohort and an independent approximately 350-donor cohort. In the ex vivo response, HLA-C-restricted CMV-specific TCR beta clonotypes were dominant, and in two of eight donors the single most frequent clonotype came from this HLA-C-restricted group.

The run used an Illumina HiSeq 1500. The public reads were reprocessed in TCRdb via fastp at Q25 and MiXCR, keeping in-frame beta chains. Each record represents a unique CDR3 protein, reported with the most common genes and DNA among its rows. In all, the sample holds about 320,000 distinct CDR3 sequences, and 9.5% of those were seen once. The ten largest clonotypes hold about 4.5% of the sample. The junction shows trimming of 4 bases on V and 4 bases on J, plus 16 bases between the germline ends. The CDR3, cysteine through phenylalanine, is 15 amino acids long. Of the read, only the CDR3 DNA is kept; its 45 bases are in frame from base 1. CDR1 and CDR2, looked up from the germline V gene, are LGHNA and YNFKEQ.

The chain is made from TRBV4-2 and TRBJ2-5; no D gene is confidently identified. This TCR derives from a human donor in good health (CMV status not recorded). Some clones in this sample may be carry-over from other donors' samples. Sequenced: PBMCs. The sequenced DNA is TGTGCCAGCAGCCCAGATTGGGATAGCCGAGAGACCCAGTACTTC. It translates as CASSPDWDSRETQYF.